The sequence of this T cell receptor (beta chain) was determined in a study of T cell responses to AZD1222 COVID-19 vaccine. Study-wide results and limits: Within unmutated variant regions lay the reported targets of nearly half of spike-specific TCRs. The study found vaccine-associated CD4 TCRs spanning spike, dominant at 160-218 and 743-854. Donors were mostly white British, more females; clonal diversity possibly underestimated.

As concerns this clone: The target antigen is unknown.

Trimming stripped 1 base from V and 6 bases from J, with 13 bases between. This CDR3 has 16 amino acids. Germline values: CDR1 MRHNA, CDR2 SNTAGT. TCRdb keeps only in-frame clones here, not all; method: immunoSEQ multiplex PCR. This repertoire shows 100,000 or so clones, about 89% found once; its top ten account for around 3.5%. This rearrangement joins TRBV6-4 to TRBJ1-6; D may be TRBD1 (6 bases). Source: peripheral blood, taken on day 0 of AZD1222 vaccination. The source of this sequence is an adult in good health. DNA for the CDR3: TGTGCCAGCAGTGACTTCCCCAGGGGCAGTAATTCACCCCTCCACTTT. Translating gives CASSDFPRGSNSPLHF.